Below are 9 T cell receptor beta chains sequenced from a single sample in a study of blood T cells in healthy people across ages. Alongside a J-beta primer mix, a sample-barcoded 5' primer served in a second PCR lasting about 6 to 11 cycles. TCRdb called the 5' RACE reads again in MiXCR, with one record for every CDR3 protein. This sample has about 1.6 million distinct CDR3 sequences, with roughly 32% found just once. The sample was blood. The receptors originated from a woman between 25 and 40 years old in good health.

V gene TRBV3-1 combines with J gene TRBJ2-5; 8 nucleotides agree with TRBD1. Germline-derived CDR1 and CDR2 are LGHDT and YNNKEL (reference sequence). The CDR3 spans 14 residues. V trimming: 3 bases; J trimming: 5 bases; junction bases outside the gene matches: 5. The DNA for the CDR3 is TGTGCCAGCAGCCATCAGGGGGCGACCGAGACCCAGTACTTC. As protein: CASSHQGATETQYF.

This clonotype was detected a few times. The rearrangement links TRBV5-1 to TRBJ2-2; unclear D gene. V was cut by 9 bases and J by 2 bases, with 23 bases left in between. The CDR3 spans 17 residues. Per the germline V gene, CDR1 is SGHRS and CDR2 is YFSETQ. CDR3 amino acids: CANLHGRPDLNTGELFF. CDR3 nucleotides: TGCGCCAACCTCCACGGCCGACCCGACCTTAACACCGGGGAGCTGTTTTTT.

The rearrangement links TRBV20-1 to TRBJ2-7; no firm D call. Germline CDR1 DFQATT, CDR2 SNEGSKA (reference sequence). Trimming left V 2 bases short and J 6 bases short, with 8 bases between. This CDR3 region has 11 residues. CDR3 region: CSARSELEQYF. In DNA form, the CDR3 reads TGCAGTGCTAGAAGTGAACTCGAGCAGTACTTC.

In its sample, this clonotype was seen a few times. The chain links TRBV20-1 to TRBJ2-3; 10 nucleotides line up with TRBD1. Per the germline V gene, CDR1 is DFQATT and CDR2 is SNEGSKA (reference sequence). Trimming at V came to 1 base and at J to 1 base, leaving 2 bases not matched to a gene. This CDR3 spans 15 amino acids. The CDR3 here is CSARVGTGGTDTQYF. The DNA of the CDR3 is TGCAGTGCTAGAGTTGGGACAGGGGGCACAGATACGCAGTATTTT.

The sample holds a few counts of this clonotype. The CDR3 DNA sequence: TGTGCCAGCCGGGGTTTCGAGGGCCAGCGGGGGGCCAACGTCCTGACTTTC. Translating gives CASRGFEGQRGANVLTF. The chain employs TRBV2 and TRBJ2-6, with a possible D match to TRBD2 (5 bases). Germline V lookup: CDR1 SNHLY, CDR2 FYNNEI. The CDR3 sequence is 17 residues long. V gave up 8 bases and J gave up 4 bases, with 21 bases separating them. Using reference TRBV2 and TRBJ2-6 for the parts outside the CDR3, the full variable domain is EPEVTQTPSHQVTQMGQEVILRCVPISNHLYFYWYRQILGQKVEFLVSFYNNEISEKSEIFDDQFSVERPDGSNFTLKIRSTKLEDSAMYFCASRGFEGQRGANVLTFGAGSRLTVL.

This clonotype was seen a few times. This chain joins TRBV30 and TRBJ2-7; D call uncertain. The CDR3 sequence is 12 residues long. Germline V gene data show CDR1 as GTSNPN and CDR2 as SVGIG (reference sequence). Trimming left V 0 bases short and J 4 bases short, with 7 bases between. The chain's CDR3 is CAWSVSGYEQYF. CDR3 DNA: TGTGCCTGGAGTGTAAGTGGGTACGAGCAGTACTTC.

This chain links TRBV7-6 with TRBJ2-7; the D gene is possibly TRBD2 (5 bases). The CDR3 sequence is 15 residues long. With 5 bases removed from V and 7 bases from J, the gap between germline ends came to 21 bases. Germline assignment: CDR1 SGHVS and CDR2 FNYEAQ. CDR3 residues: CASSPEGTLSEEQYF. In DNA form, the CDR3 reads TGTGCCAGCAGCCCTGAGGGAACTCTATCGGAAGAGCAGTACTTC.

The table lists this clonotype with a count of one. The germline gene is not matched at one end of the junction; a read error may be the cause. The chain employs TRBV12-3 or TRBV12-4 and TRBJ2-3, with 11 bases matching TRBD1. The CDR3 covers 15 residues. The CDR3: CASSQDRGLTDAQYF. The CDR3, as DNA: TGTGCCAGCAGTCAGGACAGGGGGCTGACAGATGCGCAGTATTTT.

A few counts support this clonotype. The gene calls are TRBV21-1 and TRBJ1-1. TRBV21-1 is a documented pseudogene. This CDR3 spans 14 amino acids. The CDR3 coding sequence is TGTGCCAGCAGCTCCAGCCAGCGGGGATTAGAAGCTTTCTTT. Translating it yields CASSSSQRGLEAFF.